This T cell receptor (beta chain) was documented in a study of T cell changes during pregnancy in multiple sclerosis. Profiled with immunoSEQ multiplex PCR; TCRdb holds only in-frame clones, not every one. Here the sample spans tens of thousands of clones, around nine tenths being singletons. The CDR3 contains 15 residues. V was shortened by 5 bases and J by 4 bases, with 16 bases between the two germline ends. The germline CDR1 and CDR2 sequences are SGHAT and FQNNGV. The material sequenced was peripheral blood, taken in the second trimester of pregnancy. The chain employs TRBV11-2 and TRBJ2-3; D possibly corresponds to TRBD2 (6 bases). This sequence was found in a female donor with multiple sclerosis, enrolled in a pregnancy study. The CDR3 loop is CASSLLRLAPDTQYF. CDR3 DNA: TGTGCCAGCAGCCTCCTCCGGCTAGCGCCAGATACGCAGTATTTT.